These 23 T cell receptor beta chains share one sample of origin, sequenced in a study of blood T cells in healthy people across ages. Using a J-beta primer mix together with a sample-barcoded 5' primer, a second PCR was run for about 6 to 12 cycles. TCRdb recomputed calls from the 5' RACE reads with MiXCR, one row per CDR3 protein. The sample lists over 1,500,000 distinct CDR3 sequences; around 42% were seen once. Sequencing was done on a sample of blood. These receptors came from a human donor in good health.

The rearrangement joins TRBV28 to TRBJ2-6; 8 nucleotides line up with TRBD1. This CDR3 spans 18 amino acids. V gave up 2 bases and J gave up 2 bases; unmatched junction bases: 8. CDR1 is MDHEN and CDR2 is SYDVKM in the germline V gene. CDR3: CASSLLRGRVPGANVLTF. The CDR3 DNA is TGTGCCAGCAGTTTACTCAGGGGGCGTGTCCCTGGGGCCAACGTCCTGACTTTC.

A note on this clonotype: An end of the junction differs from the germline gene, which may be a read error. CDR3 bases: TGTGCCAGCAGCCCAGAGGACAGGGGAAACTACGGGCAGTACTTC. Translated: CASSPEDRGNYGQYF. The genes are TRBV3-1 and TRBJ2-7; 9 bases align to TRBD1. The germline gives CDR1 LGHDT, CDR2 YNNKEL (reference sequence). This CDR3 spans 15 amino acids.

This chain connects TRBV6-1 to TRBJ1-2, with TRBD1 matching over 8 bases. Germline values: CDR1 MNHNS, CDR2 SASEGT. The CDR3 contains 15 residues. V was clipped by 7 bases and J by 2 bases; unmatched bases: 9. The CDR3 nucleotides read TGTGCCAGCACCATGACAGGGGTCGCGAACTATGGCTACACCTTC. It specifies CASTMTGVANYGYTF.

This clonotype appeared a single time. The junction and the germline gene differ at one end; a read error may be behind it. The chain joins TRBV7-2 to TRBJ2-6, with D perhaps being TRBD1 or TRBD2 (7 bases each). The CDR3 covers 15 residues. CDR1 SGHTA and CDR2 FQGNSA come from the germline V gene. The CDR3 region is CASTRYRGGANALTF. The CDR3, as DNA: TGTGCCAGTACTAGATACAGGGGAGGGGCCAACGCCCTGACTTTC.

This clonotype was seen more than once but under ten times. The rearrangement links TRBV7-9 to TRBJ2-1, with 7 bases that match TRBD2. Per the germline V gene, CDR1 is SEHNR and CDR2 is FQNEAQ (reference sequence). The CDR3 is 16 amino acids. Unmatched junction bases numbered 8, after V lost 1 base and J lost 5 bases. The CDR3 loop reads CASSLVVQRDHNEQFF. The CDR3 DNA follows: TGTGCCAGCAGCTTAGTAGTCCAGCGGGACCACAATGAGCAGTTCTTC.

The chain employs TRBV7-2 and TRBJ2-5; D may match TRBD1 or TRBD2 (7 bases each). Trimming cost V 5 bases and J 4 bases, with 17 bases left between them. This CDR3 has 15 amino acids. Germline-derived CDR1 and CDR2 are SGHTA and FQGNSA. CDR3: CASSLQGGGGETQYF. CDR3 DNA sequence: TGTGCCAGCAGCCTTCAGGGGGGAGGGGGAGAGACCCAGTACTTC.

This clonotype came up a few times. The CDR3 sequence: CASSSLRGLLHGEQYF. DNA for the CDR3: TGTGCCAGCAGCTCCCTGAGAGGGCTACTTCACGGCGAGCAGTACTTC. This chain uses TRBV7-2 with TRBJ2-7; D may be TRBD2 (5 bases). Germline lookup yields CDR1 SGHTA and CDR2 FQGNSA. V was cut by 4 bases and J by 6 bases, with 22 bases left in between. This CDR3 region has 16 residues.

This clonotype occurred a few times. V gene TRBV29-1 combines with J gene TRBJ1-4, with D maybe TRBD1 (5 bases). Germline V gene lookup returns CDR1 SQVTM and CDR2 ANQGSEA. V was cut by 4 bases and J by 6 bases, with 12 bases left in between. This CDR3 is 13 amino acids long. CDR3 residues: CSVGVGTDEKLFF. Here the CDR3 DNA reads TGCAGCGTTGGTGTAGGGACGGATGAAAAACTGTTTTTT. Drawing the rest from reference TRBV29-1 and TRBJ1-4, the complete variable domain is SAVISQKPSRDICQRGTSLTIQCQVDSQVTMMFWYRQQPGQSLTLIATANQGSEATYESGFVIDKFPISRPNLTFSTLTVSNMSPEDSSIYLCSVGVGTDEKLFFGSGTQLSVL.

The rearrangement links TRBV18 to TRBJ1-5; 11 nucleotides match TRBD1. Unmatched junction bases numbered 11, after V lost 1 base and J lost 0 bases. CDR3 length: 20 residues. Germline-derived CDR1 and CDR2 are KGHSH and LQKENI. The CDR3 is CASSPLPGTGGTDSNQPQHF. CDR3 DNA: TGTGCCAGCTCACCACTTCCCGGGACAGGGGGGACTGATAGCAATCAGCCCCAGCATTTT.

V gene TRBV5-1 combines with J gene TRBJ2-1; 7 bases are a match to TRBD1. Looked up from germline, CDR1 is SGHRS and CDR2 is YFSETQ. CDR3 length equals 16 residues. Losses at the gene ends were 5 bases for V and 4 bases for J; bases not matched to a gene: 12. CDR3 bases: TGCGCCAGCAGGGGCTCCGGGACAGTGGGGTACAATGAGCAGTTCTTC. Translating gives CASRGSGTVGYNEQFF.

With respect to this clonotype: The junction differs from germline at one of its ends, possibly a read error. This chain links TRBV10-3 with TRBJ2-6; D possibly corresponds to TRBD1 (5 bases). Germline V gene sequence: CDR1 ENHRY, CDR2 SYGVKD. The CDR3 extends over 14 amino acids. CDR3 bases: TGTGCCATCCTGAGCGTCTCTGGGGCCAACGTCCAGACTTTC. Encoded protein: CAILSVSGANVQTF.

Of note for this clonotype: One end of the junction varies from germline; a read error may be responsible. The chain has TRBV6-5 and TRBJ2-4; 9 nucleotides align to TRBD1. The J call may be wrong; the DNA end is better matched by TRBJ2-7. Per germline, CDR1 MNHEY and CDR2 SVGAGI. The CDR3 spans 15 residues. CDR3 nucleotides: TGTGCCAGCGGTTACGTAGGACAGGGGTTCTCCGAGCAGTACTTC. Its protein is CASGYVGQGFSEQYF.

This clonotype has a handful of counts. The chain couples TRBV12-3 or TRBV12-4 to TRBJ2-7; D may be TRBD1 (5 bases). The CDR3 runs to 12 residues. Deletions cut 5 bases from V and 4 bases from J, with 9 bases between. DNA of the CDR3: TGTGCCAGCAGTGAACAGGTTTACGAGCAGTACTTC. This encodes CASSEQVYEQYF.

The chain combines TRBV12-3 or TRBV12-4 with TRBJ2-7; D possibly matches TRBD1 or TRBD2 (5 bases each). The CDR3 consists of 15 residues. Trimming removed 6 bases from V and 2 bases from J, with 17 bases in between. The CDR3 DNA reads TGTGCCAGCAGACGAGGGGAGTACACAACCTACGAGCAGTACTTC. This encodes CASRRGEYTTYEQYF.

This clonotype was counted only a few times. The J gene is TRBJ2-5, the V gene TRBV2, with D possibly TRBD1 on 5 matching bases. The V and J ends lost 6 bases and 0 bases respectively, with 11 bases between them. The CDR3 sequence is 14 residues long. CDR1 and CDR2 (germline): SNHLY, FYNNEI. The CDR3 protein is CASRTVRNQETQYF. The CDR3 DNA follows: TGTGCCAGCAGGACAGTAAGGAACCAAGAGACCCAGTACTTC.

The chain employs TRBV20-1 and TRBJ2-1; TRBD2 aligns across 10 bases. This CDR3 contains 15 residues. The V segment lost 6 bases and the J segment 2 bases; nucleotides outside the gene matches: 7. CDR1 is DFQATT, CDR2 SNEGSKA, per germline (reference sequence). The chain's CDR3 is CSASPGLAPYNEQFF. CDR3 bases: TGCAGTGCGTCGCCGGGACTAGCGCCCTACAATGAGCAGTTCTTC.

The chain joins TRBV6-5 to TRBJ2-3; 8 bases agree with TRBD1. The J call may be mistaken, given a closer DNA end match to TRBJ1-5. This CDR3 spans 16 amino acids. Germline V gene sequence: CDR1 MNHEY, CDR2 SVGAGI. CDR3 DNA sequence: TGTGCCAGCAGTCAAAGACAGGGGAGAAGCACAGATACGCAGCATTTT. Encoded protein: CASSQRQGRSTDTQHF.

This clonotype appeared a few times. The chain joins TRBV29-1 to TRBJ1-2, with a tentative D call TRBD1 (5 bases). This CDR3 is built from 14 residues. Germline CDR1 SQVTM, CDR2 ANQGSEA. V was clipped by 6 bases and J by 7 bases, with 21 bases between them. The CDR3 region has the DNA TGCAGCGTGGACCGCAGGGTAACCACTTTTGGCTACACCTTC. Translating gives CSVDRRVTTFGYTF.

This clonotype was found a few times. J is TRBJ1-1 and V is TRBV7-2; 7 bases fit TRBD1. Germline V gene lookup returns CDR1 SGHTA and CDR2 FQGNSA. V gave up 7 bases and J gave up 7 bases; unmatched junction bases: 12. The CDR3 is 14 amino acids. CDR3 sequence reads: CASTYRLTGYEAFF. The CDR3 coding sequence is TGTGCCAGCACCTACCGGTTGACAGGGTATGAAGCTTTCTTT.

The CDR3 bases are TGTGCCAGCAGCGTAGGGGTTAGTGGCAGGTTGAACACTGAAGCTTTCTTT. It yields the protein CASSVGVSGRLNTEAFF. The chain employs TRBV9 and TRBJ1-1; D gene unclear. CDR1 is SGDLS and CDR2 is YYNGEE in the germline V gene. V was shortened by 0 bases and J by 0 bases, with 15 bases between the two germline ends. CDR3 length: 17 amino acids.

The rearrangement joins TRBV15 to TRBJ2-1; TRBD2 matches at 15 bases. The ends lost 5 bases at V and 7 bases at J; junction bases unmatched: 3. The CDR3 runs 15 residues. The germline gives CDR1 LNHNV, CDR2 YYDKDF (reference sequence). The CDR3: CATSRTSGGGNEQFF. In nucleotides, the CDR3 is TGTGCCACCAGCCGGACTAGCGGGGGGGGAAATGAGCAGTTCTTC.

This clonotype was recorded many times. The gene calls are TRBV12-3 or TRBV12-4 and TRBJ2-7, with D perhaps TRBD2 (6 bases). V lost 7 bases and J 9 bases, leaving 16 bases between the germline ends. This CDR3 contains 12 residues. CDR3 amino acids: CASTLGLSGQYF. The CDR3 DNA reads as TGTGCCAGCACCCTGGGACTCTCAGGGCAGTACTTC.

This clonotype was detected only a few times. A much larger clone is a single base away; this may be a read error. The chain has TRBV11-2 and TRBJ2-3; D is uncertain. CDR3 size: 13 residues. Looked up from germline, CDR1 is SGHAT and CDR2 is FQNNGV. The V and J ends lost 11 bases and 1 base respectively, with 13 bases between them. The CDR3 DNA reads as TGTGCCGGCATCCTGACTGGCACAGATACGCAGTATTTT. It translates to CAGILTGTDTQYF.